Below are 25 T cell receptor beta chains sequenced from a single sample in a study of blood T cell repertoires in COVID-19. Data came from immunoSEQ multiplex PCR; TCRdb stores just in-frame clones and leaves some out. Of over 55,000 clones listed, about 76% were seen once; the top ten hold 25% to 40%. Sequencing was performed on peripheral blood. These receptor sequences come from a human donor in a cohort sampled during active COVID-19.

This chain's CDR3 is CASSLDQVQPQHF. In DNA, the CDR3 is TGTGCCAGCAGCTTAGACCAGGTACAGCCCCAGCATTTT. This sequence joins TRBV7-2 and TRBJ1-5; D gene unclear. The CDR3 sequence is 13 residues long. V was pared by 1 base and J by 7 bases, with 8 bases between. CDR1 and CDR2 from the germline V gene are SGHTA and FQGNSA.

CDR3 bases: TGTGCCACCAGCAGGACTATTTCTGAGCAGTTCTTC. It specifies CATSRTISEQFF. The rearrangement joins TRBV15 to TRBJ2-1; tentative D call: TRBD2 (5 bases). CDR3 length equals 12 residues. In germline, CDR1 is LNHNV, CDR2 YYDKDF (reference sequence). Deletions cut 3 bases from V and 9 bases from J, with 9 bases between.

The CDR3 here is CASSPGTGGVGDTQYF. Here the CDR3 DNA reads TGTGCCAGCAGCCCGGGGACAGGGGGCGTCGGAGATACGCAGTATTTT. The chain employs TRBV11-3 and TRBJ2-3; 12 bases align to TRBD1. Germline values: CDR1 SGHNT, CDR2 YENEEA. The V and J ends lost 5 bases and 5 bases, in that order; junction bases with no gene match: 8. There are 16 residues in the CDR3.

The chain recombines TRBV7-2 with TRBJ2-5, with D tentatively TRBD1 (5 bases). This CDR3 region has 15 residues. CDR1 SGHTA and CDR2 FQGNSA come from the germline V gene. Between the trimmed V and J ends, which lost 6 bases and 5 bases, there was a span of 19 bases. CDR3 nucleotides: TGTGCCAGCAGTTCTCAGGGTATTCTGCGGGAGACCCAGTACTTC. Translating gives CASSSQGILRETQYF.

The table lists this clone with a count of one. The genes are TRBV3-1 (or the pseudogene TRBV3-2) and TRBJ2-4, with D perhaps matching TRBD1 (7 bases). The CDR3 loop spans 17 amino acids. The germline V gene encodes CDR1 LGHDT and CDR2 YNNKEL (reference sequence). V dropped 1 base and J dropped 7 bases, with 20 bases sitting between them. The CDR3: CASSQGLWTGGRNIQYF. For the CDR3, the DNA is TGTGCCAGCAGCCAAGGCCTTTGGACAGGAGGGCGGAACATTCAGTACTTC.

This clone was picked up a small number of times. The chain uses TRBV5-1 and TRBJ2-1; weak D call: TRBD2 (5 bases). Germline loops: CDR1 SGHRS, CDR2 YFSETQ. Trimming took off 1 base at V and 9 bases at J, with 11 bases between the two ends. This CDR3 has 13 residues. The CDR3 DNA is TGCGCCAGCAGCTTGACACGGGGAATTGAGCAGTTCTTC. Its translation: CASSLTRGIEQFF.

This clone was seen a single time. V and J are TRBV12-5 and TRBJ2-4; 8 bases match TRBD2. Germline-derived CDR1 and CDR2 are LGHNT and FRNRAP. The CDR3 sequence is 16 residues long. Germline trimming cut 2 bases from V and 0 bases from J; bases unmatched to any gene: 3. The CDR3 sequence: CASGLRAGVAKNIQYF. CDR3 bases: TGTGCTAGTGGTTTGAGAGCGGGGGTAGCCAAAAACATTCAGTACTTC.

CDR3 sequence reads: CASSRGRGETQYF. The DNA for the CDR3 is TGTGCCAGCAGTAGGGGGCGCGGAGAGACCCAGTACTTC. The gene calls are TRBV12-3 or TRBV12-4 and TRBJ2-5, with 7 bases that match TRBD1. V lost 5 bases to trimming and J lost 4 bases; unmatched junction nucleotides: 4. CDR3 length: 13 residues.

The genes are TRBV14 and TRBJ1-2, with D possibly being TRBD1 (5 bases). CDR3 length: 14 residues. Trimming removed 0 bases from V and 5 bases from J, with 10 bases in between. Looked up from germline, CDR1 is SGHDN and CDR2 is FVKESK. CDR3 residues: CASSQDQRTYGYTF. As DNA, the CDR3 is TGTGCCAGCAGCCAAGATCAAAGGACATATGGCTACACCTTC.

The DNA of the CDR3 is TGTGCCAGCGGCCTGACAGGGGGTAACATCGATGAGCAGTTCTTC. Amino acids: CASGLTGGNIDEQFF. The chain joins TRBV7-9 to TRBJ2-1; 9 nucleotides line up with TRBD1. Germline loops: CDR1 SEHNR, CDR2 FQNEAQ (reference sequence). The CDR3 consists of 15 residues. Trimming removed 8 bases from V and 8 bases from J; junction bases left unmatched: 13. The variable domain in full, with the rest retrieved from reference TRBV7-9 and TRBJ2-1, is DTGVSQNPRHKITKRGQNVTFRCDPISEHNRLYWYRQTLGQGPEFLTYFQNEAQLEKSRLLSDRFSAERPKGSFSTLEIQRTEQGDSAMYLCASGLTGGNIDEQFFGPGTRLTVL.

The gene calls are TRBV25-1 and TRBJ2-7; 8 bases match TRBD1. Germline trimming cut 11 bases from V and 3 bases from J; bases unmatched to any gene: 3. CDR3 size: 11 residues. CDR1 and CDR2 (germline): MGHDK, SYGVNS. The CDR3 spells CAGGQGYEQYF. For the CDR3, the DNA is TGTGCCGGCGGACAGGGCTACGAGCAGTACTTC.

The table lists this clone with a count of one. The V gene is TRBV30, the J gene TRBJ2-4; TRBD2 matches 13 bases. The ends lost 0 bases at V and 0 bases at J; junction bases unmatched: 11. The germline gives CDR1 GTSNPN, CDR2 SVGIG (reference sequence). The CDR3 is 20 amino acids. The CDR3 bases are TGTGCCTGGAGTGTACGCACTAGCGGGGGGGACCGGATAGCCAAAAACATTCAGTACTTC. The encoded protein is CAWSVRTSGGDRIAKNIQYF.

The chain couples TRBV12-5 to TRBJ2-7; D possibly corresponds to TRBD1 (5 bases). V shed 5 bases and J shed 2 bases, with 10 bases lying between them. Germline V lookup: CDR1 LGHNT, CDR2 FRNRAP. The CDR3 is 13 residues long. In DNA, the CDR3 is TGTGCTAGTGGTCTGTCAGGGCCCTACGAGCAGTACTTC. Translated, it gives CASGLSGPYEQYF.

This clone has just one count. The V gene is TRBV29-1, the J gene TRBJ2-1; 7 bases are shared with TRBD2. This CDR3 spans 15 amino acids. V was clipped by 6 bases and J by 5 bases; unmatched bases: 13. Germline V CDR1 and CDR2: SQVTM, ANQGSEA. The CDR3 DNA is TGCAGCGTCGCAACCCCCCTAGCGGAGAACAATGAGCAGTTCTTC. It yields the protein CSVATPLAENNEQFF.

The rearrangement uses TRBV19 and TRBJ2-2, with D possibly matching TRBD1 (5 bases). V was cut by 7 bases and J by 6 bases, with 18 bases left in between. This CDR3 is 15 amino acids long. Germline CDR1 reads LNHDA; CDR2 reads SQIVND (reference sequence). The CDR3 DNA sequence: TGTGCCAGTACCCCCCGGCAGGGTGGGGCCGGGGAGCTGTTTTTT. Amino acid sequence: CASTPRQGGAGELFF.

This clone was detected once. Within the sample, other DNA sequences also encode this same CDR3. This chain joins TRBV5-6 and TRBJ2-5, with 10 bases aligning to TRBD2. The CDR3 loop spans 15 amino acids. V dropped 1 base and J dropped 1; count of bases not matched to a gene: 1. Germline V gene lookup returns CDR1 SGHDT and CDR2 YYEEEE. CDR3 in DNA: TGTGCCAGCAGCTTGAGACTAGCGGGCCAAGAGACCCAGTACTTC. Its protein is CASSLRLAGQETQYF.

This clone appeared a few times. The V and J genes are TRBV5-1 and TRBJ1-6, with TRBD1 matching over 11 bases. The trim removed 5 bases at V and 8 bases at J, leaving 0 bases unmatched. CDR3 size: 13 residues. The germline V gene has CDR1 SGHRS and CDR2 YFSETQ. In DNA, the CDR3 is TGCGCCAGCAGGGGACAGGGGGATTCACCCCTCCACTTT. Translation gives CASRGQGDSPLHF.

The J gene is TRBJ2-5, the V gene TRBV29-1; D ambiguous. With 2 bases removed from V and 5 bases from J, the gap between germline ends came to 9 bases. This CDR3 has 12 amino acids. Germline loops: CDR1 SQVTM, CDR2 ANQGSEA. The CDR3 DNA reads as TGCAGCGTTGAAAGTAGCACGGAGACCCAGTACTTC. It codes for CSVESSTETQYF.

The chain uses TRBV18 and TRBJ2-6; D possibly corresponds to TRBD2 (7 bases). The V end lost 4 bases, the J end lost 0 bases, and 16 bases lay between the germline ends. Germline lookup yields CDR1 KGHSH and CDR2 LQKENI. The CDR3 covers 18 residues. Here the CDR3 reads CASSLKGGRTSGANVLTF. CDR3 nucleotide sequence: TGTGCCAGCTCACTCAAGGGGGGGCGAACCTCTGGGGCCAACGTCCTGACTTTC.

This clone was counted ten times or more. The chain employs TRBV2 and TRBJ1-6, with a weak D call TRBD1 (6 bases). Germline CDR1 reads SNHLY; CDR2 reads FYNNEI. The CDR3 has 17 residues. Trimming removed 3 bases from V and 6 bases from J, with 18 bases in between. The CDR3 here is CASSDLYRERGNSPLHF. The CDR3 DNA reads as TGTGCCAGCAGTGACCTATACAGGGAGAGGGGTAATTCACCCCTCCACTTT.

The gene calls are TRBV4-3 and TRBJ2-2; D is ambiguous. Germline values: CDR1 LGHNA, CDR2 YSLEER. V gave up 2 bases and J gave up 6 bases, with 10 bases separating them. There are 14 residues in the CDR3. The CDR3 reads CASSQSPVAGELFF. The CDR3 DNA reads TGCGCCAGCAGCCAAAGCCCCGTTGCCGGGGAGCTGTTTTTT.

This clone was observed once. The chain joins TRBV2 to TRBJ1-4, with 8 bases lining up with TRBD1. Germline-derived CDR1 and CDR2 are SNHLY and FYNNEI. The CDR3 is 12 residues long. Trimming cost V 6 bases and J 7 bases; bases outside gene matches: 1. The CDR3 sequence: CASRDRAEKLFF. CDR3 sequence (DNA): TGTGCCAGCAGGGACAGGGCTGAAAAACTGTTTTTT.

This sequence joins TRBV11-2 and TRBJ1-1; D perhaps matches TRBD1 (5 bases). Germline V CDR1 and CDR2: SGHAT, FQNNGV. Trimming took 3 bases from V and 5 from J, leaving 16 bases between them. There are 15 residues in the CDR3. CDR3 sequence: CASSFGTTGGTEAFF. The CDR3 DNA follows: TGTGCCAGCAGCTTCGGTACTACGGGGGGAACTGAAGCTTTCTTT.

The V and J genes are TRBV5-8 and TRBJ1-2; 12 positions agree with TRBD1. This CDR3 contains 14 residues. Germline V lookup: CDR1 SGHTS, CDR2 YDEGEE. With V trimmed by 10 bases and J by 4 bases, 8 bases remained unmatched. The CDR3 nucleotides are TGTGCCGCCGGGACAGGGGGCCGGGTCTATGGCTACACCTTC. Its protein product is CAAGTGGRVYGYTF.

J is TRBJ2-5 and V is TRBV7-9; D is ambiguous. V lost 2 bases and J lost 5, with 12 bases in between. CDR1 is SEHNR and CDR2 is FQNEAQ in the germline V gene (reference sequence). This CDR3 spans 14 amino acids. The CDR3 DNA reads TGTGCCAGCAGCTTAAGTGTAGATCGGGAGACCCAGTACTTC. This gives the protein CASSLSVDRETQYF.